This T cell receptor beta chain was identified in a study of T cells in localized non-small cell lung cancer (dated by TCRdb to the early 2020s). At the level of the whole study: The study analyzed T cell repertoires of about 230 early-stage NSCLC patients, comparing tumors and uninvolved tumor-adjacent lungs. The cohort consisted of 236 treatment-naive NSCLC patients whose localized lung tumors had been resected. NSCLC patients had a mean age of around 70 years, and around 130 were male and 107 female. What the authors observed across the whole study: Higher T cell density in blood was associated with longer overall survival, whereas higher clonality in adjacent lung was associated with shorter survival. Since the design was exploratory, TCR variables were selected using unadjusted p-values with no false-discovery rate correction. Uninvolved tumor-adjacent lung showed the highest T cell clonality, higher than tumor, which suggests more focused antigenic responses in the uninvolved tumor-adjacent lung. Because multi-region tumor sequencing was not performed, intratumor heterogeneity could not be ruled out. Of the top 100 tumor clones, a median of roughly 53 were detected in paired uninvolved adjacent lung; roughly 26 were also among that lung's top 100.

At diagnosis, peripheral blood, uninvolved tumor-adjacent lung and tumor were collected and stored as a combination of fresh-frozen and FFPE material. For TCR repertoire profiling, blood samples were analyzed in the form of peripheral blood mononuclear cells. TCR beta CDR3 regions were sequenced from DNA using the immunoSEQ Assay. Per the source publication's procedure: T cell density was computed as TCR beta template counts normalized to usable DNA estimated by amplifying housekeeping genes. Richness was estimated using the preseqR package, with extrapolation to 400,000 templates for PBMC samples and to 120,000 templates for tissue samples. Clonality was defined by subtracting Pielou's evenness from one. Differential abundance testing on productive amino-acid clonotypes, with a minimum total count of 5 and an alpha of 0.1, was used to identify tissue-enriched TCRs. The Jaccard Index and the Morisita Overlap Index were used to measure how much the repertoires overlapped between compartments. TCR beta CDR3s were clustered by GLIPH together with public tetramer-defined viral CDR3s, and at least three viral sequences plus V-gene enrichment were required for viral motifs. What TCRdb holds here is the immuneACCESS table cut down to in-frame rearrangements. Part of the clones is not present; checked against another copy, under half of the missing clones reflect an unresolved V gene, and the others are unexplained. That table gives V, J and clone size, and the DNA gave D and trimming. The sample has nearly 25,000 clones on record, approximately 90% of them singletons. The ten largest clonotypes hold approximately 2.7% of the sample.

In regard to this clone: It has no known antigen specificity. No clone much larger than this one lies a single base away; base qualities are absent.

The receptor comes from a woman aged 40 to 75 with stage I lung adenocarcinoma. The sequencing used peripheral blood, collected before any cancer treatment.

CDR3 reads: CASSRDSVSWTNEKLFF. The DNA is TGTGCCAGTAGTCGAGACAGTGTTTCATGGACTAATGAAAAACTGTTTTTT. This chain joins TRBV19 to TRBJ1-4; a tentative D call is TRBD1 (5 bases match). The CDR3 sequence holds 17 residues, the cysteine and phenylalanine included. Of all the DNA, just the CDR3 is kept, 51 bases in frame from base 1. The junction carries 18 bases between V and J, which are trimmed by 5 bases and 2 bases respectively. The CDR1 and CDR2 encoded by the germline V gene (reference sequence) are LNHDA and SQIVND.